This TCR beta chain stems from a study of shared clonotypes between healthy human individuals. Concerning this clone: The target antigen is unknown.

Sorted subsets were amplified in replicate PCRs using around 220 ng DNA, some 31,000 T cell genomes. Method: immunoSEQ multiplex PCR; TCRdb's copy keeps in-frame clones and lacks some. The table includes nearly 2 million clones, about 95% detected once. Naive CD8 isolation took CD45RO-negative cells positively selected for CCR7 and excluded terminally differentiated effector memory CD45RA+ cells. All of the donors resided in Nashville, Tennessee, and each was a Caucasian adult. Study-wide results and caveats: Sampling used blood alone; tissue repertoires probably differ. Among the subsets, naive ones generally showed larger estimated richness than memory ones.

The CDR3 consists of 17 residues. The V gene's germline CDR1 is SEHNR and CDR2 FQNEAQ (reference sequence). Trimming pared 5 bases from V and 4 bases from J, leaving 21 bases between. Sequencing was done on a sample of naive CD8+ T cells sorted from blood. The gene calls are TRBV7-9 and TRBJ2-1; TRBD1 or TRBD2 may be the D gene (5 bases each). The receptor was isolated from a man between 18 and 35 years old in good health. The CDR3 region has the DNA TGTGCCAGCAGCCCACAGCCGGGGCTAGTCGGTTACAATGAGCAGTTCTTC. Amino acids: CASSPQPGLVGYNEQFF.